This TCR beta chain derives from a study of PD-L1 blockade in urothelial cancer. Some clones are missing from TCRdb's copy, which holds only in-frame ones; the method was immunoSEQ multiplex PCR. Here the sample spans tens of thousands of clones, more than 70% being singletons. The time point was: pretreatment peripheral blood. Germline CDR1 reads SGHVS; CDR2 reads FNYEAQ. This CDR3 has 17 amino acids. J gave up 5 bases and V 1 base, and 10 bases lay outside the gene matches. Sequencing was performed on PBMCs, taken around atezolizumab (anti-PD-L1) treatment. The clonotype was recovered from an elderly woman with urothelial cancer. The chain employs TRBV7-6 and TRBJ2-3; 9 bases agree with TRBD2. The CDR3 DNA sequence: TGTGCCAGCAGCTTAGAGGTTAGCGGGAGAGTGAAAGATACGCAGTATTTT. This encodes CASSLEVSGRVKDTQYF. The whole variable domain, remainder taken from reference TRBV7-6 and TRBJ2-3, is GAGVSQSPRYKVTKRGQDVALRCDPISGHVSLYWYRQALGQGPEFLTYFNYEAQQDKSGLPNDRFSAERPEGSISTLTIQRTEQRDSAMYRCASSLEVSGRVKDTQYFGPGTRLTVL.